Below, 6 T cell receptor beta chains from the same sample are listed, as sequenced in a study of T cells after posttransplantation cyclophosphamide. The data were produced by immunoSEQ multiplex PCR, yet TCRdb's version contains in-frame clones alone and is incomplete. In the table there are 35,000 to 40,000 clones, roughly 78% of which are singletons. Cyclophosphamide on days +3 and +4 followed busulfan-fludarabine conditioning and a marrow graft. Source: CD4+ T cells sorted from blood, taken roughly 1,900 days after a stem cell transplant with posttransplant cyclophosphamide. All receptors derive from a female patient in her forties or fifties who received an allogeneic stem cell transplant from a related donor, was CMV-positive, and had no GVHD. Certain T cells may be donor cells from the graft.

The chain combines TRBV18 with TRBJ1-5; D ambiguous. The V end was cut by 3 bases, the J end by 1 base, with 10 bases between. CDR1 and CDR2 (germline): KGHSH, LQKENI. The CDR3 spans 15 residues. The CDR3, as DNA: TGTGCCAGCTCACCCAGCGGAGGGAGCAATCAGCCCCAGCATTTT. This sequence encodes CASSPSGGSNQPQHF.

The chain uses TRBV5-5 and TRBJ2-5; TRBD1 agrees at 10 bases. J was trimmed by 5 bases and V by 4 bases; bases with no gene match: 5. CDR3 size: 14 residues. Germline V gene data show CDR1 as SGHKS and CDR2 as YYEKEE (reference sequence). Here the CDR3 reads CASSPDRGRETQYF. The CDR3 DNA sequence: TGTGCCAGCAGCCCTGACAGGGGGCGTGAGACCCAGTACTTC.

This clone showed up just once. V usage is TRBV7-9 and J usage is TRBJ2-3, with TRBD2 matching 10 bases. The CDR3 contains 15 residues. CDR1 and CDR2 from the germline V gene are SEHNR and FQNEAQ (reference sequence). V trimming: 3 bases; J trimming: 1 base; junction bases outside the gene matches: 1. CDR3 loop: CASSFTSGGTDTQYF. In DNA, the CDR3 is TGTGCCAGCAGCTTTACTAGCGGGGGCACAGATACGCAGTATTTT.

The chain combines TRBV6-5 with TRBJ2-7, with 7 positions matching TRBD1. Germline V gene data show CDR1 as MNHEY and CDR2 as SVGAGI. The CDR3 is 15 residues long. V lost 5 bases and J lost 0; bases outside the gene matches: 7. CDR3 amino acids: CASSRTDRVSYEQYF. CDR3 DNA: TGTGCCAGCAGTCGAACCGACAGGGTCTCCTACGAGCAGTACTTC.

This rearrangement joins TRBV28 to TRBJ2-5, with a possible D match to TRBD1 (6 bases). Per the germline V gene, CDR1 is MDHEN and CDR2 is SYDVKM. The V and J ends lost 4 bases and 4 bases respectively, with 16 bases between them. The CDR3 runs to 15 residues. The CDR3 is CASSSHRVLGETQYF. The CDR3 nucleotides are TGTGCCAGCAGTTCACACAGGGTTTTGGGAGAGACCCAGTACTTC.

This chain links TRBV5-6 with TRBJ2-5; possible D gene TRBD1, 6 bases. Trimming shortened V by 3 bases and J by 3 bases, and 9 bases separated the two germline ends. The CDR3 length is 13 residues. The germline gives CDR1 SGHDT, CDR2 YYEEEE. CDR3 region: CASSWDTKETQYF. The CDR3 DNA reads as TGTGCCAGCAGCTGGGACACCAAAGAGACCCAGTACTTC. Together with reference TRBV5-6 and TRBJ2-5, the CDR3 gives the full variable domain: DAGVTQSPTHLIKTRGQQVTLRCSPKSGHDTVSWYQQALGQGPQFIFQYYEEEERQRGNFPDRFSGHQFPNYSSELNVNALLLGDSALYLCASSWDTKETQYFGPGTRLLVL.